This T cell receptor beta chain was identified during a study of OX40 agonist ivuxolimab in advanced cancers. At the level of the study: The study reported partial responses in three patients: one hepatocellular carcinoma, two cutaneous melanoma.

This table comes from immunoSEQ multiplex PCR, and its TCRdb copy is limited to in-frame clones, with some not included. Altogether 75,000 to 95,000 clones are present, more than 70% being singletons, with the ten largest covering approximately 0.2%. Study-wide points: Clonal expansion was seen in CD4+ and CD8+ blood T cells by week 6 at 0.1 to 3.0 mg/kg.

This CDR3 has 14 residues. V was pared by 6 bases and J by 0 bases, with 9 bases between. Germline V CDR1 and CDR2: MDHEN, SYDVKM. This clone was observed a handful of times. Antigen unknown. Source: CD4+ or CD8+ T cells sorted from blood, taken in a trial of the OX40 agonist ivuxolimab. The sequence was obtained from an adult with an advanced solid tumor such as melanoma, head and neck, liver or kidney cancer. V and J are TRBV28 and TRBJ1-5; D is undetermined. DNA for the CDR3: TGTGCCAGCAGACAGATCTATAGCAATCAGCCCCAGCATTTT. It yields the protein CASRQIYSNQPQHF.